This TCR beta chain was sequenced during a study of OX40 agonist ivuxolimab in advanced cancers. The wider study: Antecedent anti-PD-1, anti-PD-L1 or anti-CTLA-4 therapy was permissible, with over 35% having received some. Three individuals attained partial responses, comprising one hepatocellular carcinoma case and two cutaneous melanoma cases.

The length of the CDR3 is 15 residues. Per the germline V gene, CDR1 is SGHVS and CDR2 is FQNEAQ. With 5 bases removed from V and 1 base from J, the gap between germline ends came to 14 bases. Produced via immunoSEQ multiplex PCR; TCRdb's table is partial and in-frame only. The sample yields tens of thousands of clones, 92% seen once. Sampling times: baseline, cycle 4 day 1, cycle 7 day 1. In the case of this clone: Its antigen is still unknown.

Study results and limitations: It was also the case that some nonresponders had low normalized T-cell clonal expansion.

The sequence was collected from an adult with an advanced solid tumor such as melanoma, head and neck, liver or kidney cancer. Sample: CD4+ or CD8+ T cells sorted from blood, taken in a trial of the OX40 agonist ivuxolimab. The rearrangement uses TRBV7-8 and TRBJ2-5; D is possibly TRBD1 or TRBD2 (5 bases each). CDR3 DNA sequence: TGTGCCAGCAGCCAACAGGAGGTGATCCAAGAGACCCAGTACTTC. It translates to CASSQQEVIQETQYF.